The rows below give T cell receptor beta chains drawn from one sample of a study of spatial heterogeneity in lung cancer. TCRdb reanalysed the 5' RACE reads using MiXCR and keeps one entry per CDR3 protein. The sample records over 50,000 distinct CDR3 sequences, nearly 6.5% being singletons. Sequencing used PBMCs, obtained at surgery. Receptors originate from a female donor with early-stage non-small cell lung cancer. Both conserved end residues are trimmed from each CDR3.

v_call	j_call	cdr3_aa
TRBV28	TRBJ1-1	ASSRVRARGTEAF
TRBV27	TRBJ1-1	ASSPTVTDEAF
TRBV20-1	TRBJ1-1	SARVGTGATEAF
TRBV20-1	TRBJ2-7	SARDFLHGSYEQY
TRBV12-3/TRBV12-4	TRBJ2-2	ASTLGQGTGELF
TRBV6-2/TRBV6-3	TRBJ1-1	ASSYSWVYMNTEAF
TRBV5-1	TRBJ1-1	ASGLGRGRNTEAF
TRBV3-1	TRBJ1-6	ASSPPRPNSPLH
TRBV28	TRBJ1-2	ASSLLEGDYGYT
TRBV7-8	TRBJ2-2	ASSLSGGPGELF
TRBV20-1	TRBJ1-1	SPRQGRRNTEAF
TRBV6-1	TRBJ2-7	ASIEGLAGGSRAYEQY
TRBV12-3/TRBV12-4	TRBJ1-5	ASSPGQGGALVTEPQH
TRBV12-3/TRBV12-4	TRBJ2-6	ASSLWDRGSGANVLT
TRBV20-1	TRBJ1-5	SATTGNSNQPQH
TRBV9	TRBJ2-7	ASSVDAGSAYEQY
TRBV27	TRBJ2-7	ASSLGGGDYEQY
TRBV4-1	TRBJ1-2	ASSQATGQGERWLGYT
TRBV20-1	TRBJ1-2	SARESRGYT
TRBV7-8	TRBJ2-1	ASSFLAGGSSYNEQF
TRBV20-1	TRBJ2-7	SAPLMGGDYEQY
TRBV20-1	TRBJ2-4	SARRGLKNIQY
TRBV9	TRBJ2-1	ASSFSQESSYNEQF
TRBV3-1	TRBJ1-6	ASSHGGRVDSPLH